The entry below gives a single TCR beta chain sequence along with its context. Its antigen target is currently unknown. Base qualities were left out, and no much larger clone turns up one base away. At the junction V is shortened by 8 bases and J by 7 bases; bases outside the gene matches: 7. CDR1 is given as SGHTA and CDR2 as FQGNSA, both from the germline V gene. From cysteine to phenylalanine, the CDR3 is 13 amino acids long. Only CDR3 DNA is held: 39 bases, read in frame from base 1. The library was prepared using the immunoSEQ multiplex PCR assay. The authors' pipeline ran thus. A statistical classification framework was developed to diagnose cytomegalovirus status using the catalog of TCR beta chain sequences. The clones in this table, taken by TCRdb from immuneACCESS, are in-frame only. Not every clone is retained; where verified, under half of the shortfall comes from an unresolved V gene, and the cause of the rest is unknown. The DNA gave D and trimming, while V, J and clone size come from that table. In this sample the table shows about 64,000 clones, roughly 94% of which occur a single time. The top ten hold roughly 6% of the sample.

The donors belonged to the validation cohort of approximately 130 subjects, which was separate from the roughly 680-subject first cohort. This specimen comes from a study of cytomegalovirus exposure and HLA in healthy donors (TCRdb year 2017). Broadly, across the study: A later analysis indicated that the 95 to 150 validation repertoires were generated on the platform also employed for the roughly 720 repertoires of the first cohort. The study aimed to test whether cataloging public T cell receptors could reveal signatures of past pathogen exposure. In addition to the first cohort of approximately 650 subjects, a separate validation cohort of approximately 110 different subjects was used. High-throughput TCR immunosequencing, statistical association of individual TCRs with disease status, and machine learning were combined to predict cytomegalovirus infection status.

Study-level results and caveats: Cytomegalovirus status was reported to be diagnosed by the classifier with high specificity and sensitivity in both the original and validation cohorts. In a later analysis, TCRs clustered in the first cohort were found to also tend to co-occur in the approximately 120 validation repertoires, with around 94% of cluster scores above 0. A few of the identified cytomegalovirus-associated TCR beta chains were confirmed in vitro to be specific for cytomegalovirus antigens. Most TCR sequences were observed very rarely across donors, whereas some public TCRs were present in many individuals. According to the authors, the approach could potentially be generalized to other disease states and immunological phenotypes. A later analysis had no HLA typing for the validation cohort, so co-occurrence there was scored across all 110 or so repertoires. The study listed 150 to 200 TCR beta chains as associated with cytomegalovirus.

Sequencing was carried out using PBMCs. This receptor was obtained from a woman aged 18-29 years in good health and CMV-seropositive. The chain joins TRBV7-2 to TRBJ2-3; the central 9 bases match TRBD2. The nucleotide sequence reads TGTGCCAGCTTAGCGGGGGACGCGTATACGCAGTATTTT. This yields the protein CASLAGDAYTQYF.